The 3 T cell receptor beta chains below were found in one sample sequenced in a study of T cell changes during pregnancy in multiple sclerosis. TCRdb's table, derived via immunoSEQ multiplex PCR, lists solely in-frame clones and lacks some. The table lists some 69,000 clones, about 90% of them singletons, with less than 2.5% in the top ten. Specimen: peripheral blood, collected in the second trimester of pregnancy. Receptors originate from a female donor in good health, enrolled as a control in a pregnancy study.

The V and J genes are TRBV7-2 and TRBJ1-2, with 7 bases lining up with TRBD1. This CDR3 spans 13 amino acids. The germline CDR1 and CDR2 sequences are SGHTA and FQGNSA. V shed 8 bases, J shed 8 bases, and the junction held 11 bases outside the gene matches. In nucleotides, the CDR3 is TGTGCCAGCCGAGCTAGGGGGACAGTCGGCTACACCTTC. Its translation: CASRARGTVGYTF.

The chain couples TRBV7-2 to TRBJ2-7, with TRBD2 matching 9 bases. This CDR3 has 13 residues. V gave up 3 bases and J gave up 6 bases; unmatched junction bases: 3. Germline V gene sequence: CDR1 SGHTA, CDR2 FQGNSA. This CDR3 reads CASSFSGSPEQYF. In DNA, the CDR3 is TGTGCCAGCAGCTTTAGCGGGAGTCCCGAGCAGTACTTC.

The chain links TRBV7-9 to TRBJ1-2; 7 bases align to TRBD1. The CDR3 contains 15 residues. Germline assignment: CDR1 SEHNR and CDR2 FQNEAQ (reference sequence). V shed 5 bases, J shed 8 bases, and the junction held 14 bases outside the gene matches. The CDR3 region has the DNA TGTGCCAGCAGCGCAACGCCGGGACAGAGGAGCGGCTACACCTTC. Amino acids: CASSATPGQRSGYTF.